A single sample is the source of the 15 T cell receptor beta chains below, sequenced in a study of T cell responses to AZD1222 COVID-19 vaccine. Clones were read by immunoSEQ multiplex PCR, and TCRdb kept only the in-frame ones, dropping some. The sample yields over 100,000 clones, 80% to 90% seen once. The source was peripheral blood, collected on day 0 of AZD1222 vaccination. The origin of the receptors is an adult in good health.

The V gene is TRBV6-2 or TRBV6-3, the J gene TRBJ2-1; D unclear. V lost 1 base, J lost 0 bases, and 10 bases lay in between. The CDR3 spans 16 residues. The germline CDR1 and CDR2 sequences are MNHEY and SVGEGT. The CDR3: CASSYFFVGSYNEQFF. The CDR3 DNA sequence: TGTGCCAGCAGTTACTTTTTCGTGGGCTCCTACAATGAGCAGTTCTTC.

The J gene is TRBJ1-4, the V gene TRBV4-1; tentative D call: TRBD1 (6 bases). Germline V gene data show CDR1 as MGHRA and CDR2 as YSYEKL. The CDR3 loop spans 16 amino acids. V was clipped by 0 bases and J by 8 bases, with 16 bases between them. This chain's CDR3 is CASSQDPQGRREKLFF. DNA of the CDR3: TGCGCCAGCAGCCAAGATCCGCAGGGGCGGCGGGAAAAACTGTTTTTT.

The chain links TRBV11-2 to TRBJ1-1; 7 bases align to TRBD1. The ends lost 1 base at V and 7 bases at J; junction bases unmatched: 15. The germline gives CDR1 SGHAT, CDR2 FQNNGV. The CDR3 is made up of 17 amino acids. The CDR3 bases are TGTGCCAGCAGCTTAGGGGTGTGGAAAAGGGGGCAGGTTGAAGCTTTCTTT. It yields the protein CASSLGVWKRGQVEAFF.

The CDR3 protein is CASKGTEETQYF. The CDR3, as DNA: TGTGCCAGCAAAGGGACAGAAGAGACCCAGTACTTC. The chain recombines TRBV28 with TRBJ2-5; 7 nucleotides match TRBD1. Germline loops: CDR1 MDHEN, CDR2 SYDVKM. The CDR3 contains 12 residues. V dropped 7 bases and J dropped 3; count of bases not matched to a gene: 2.

J is TRBJ2-7 and V is TRBV6-5, with 9 bases fitting TRBD1. The germline V gene encodes CDR1 MNHEY and CDR2 SVGAGI. The CDR3 extends over 14 amino acids. V was clipped by 5 bases and J by 5 bases; unmatched bases: 7. Written as DNA, the CDR3 is TGTGCCAGCAGTACCGGGACAGGGAACCACGAGCAGTACTTC. Its translation is CASSTGTGNHEQYF.

The chain employs TRBV19 and TRBJ1-5, with a tentative D call TRBD1 (6 bases). V was cut by 6 bases and J by 7 bases, with 13 bases left in between. This CDR3 is built from 13 residues. Germline values: CDR1 LNHDA, CDR2 SQIVND (reference sequence). CDR3 in amino acids: CASRWRGSQPQHF. The CDR3, as DNA: TGTGCCAGTAGATGGAGGGGGTCCCAGCCCCAGCATTTT.

The rearrangement uses TRBV5-5 and TRBJ1-6, with D perhaps TRBD1 (6 bases). Deletions cut 1 base from V and 6 bases from J, with 17 bases between. Looked up from germline, CDR1 is SGHKS and CDR2 is YYEKEE (reference sequence). The CDR3 has 17 amino acids. The CDR3 sequence is CASSLSTPNRVNSPLHF. CDR3 DNA sequence: TGTGCCAGCAGCTTGAGCACCCCTAACAGGGTTAATTCACCCCTCCACTTT.

The chain recombines TRBV6-1 with TRBJ2-2; a possible D gene is TRBD2 (6 bases). Between the trimmed V and J ends, which lost 4 bases and 0 bases, there was a span of 6 bases. The CDR3 covers 14 residues. Germline V gives CDR1 MNHNS, CDR2 SASEGT. This CDR3 is CASSVAANTGELFF. CDR3 in DNA: TGTGCCAGCAGTGTAGCGGCGAACACCGGGGAGCTGTTTTTT.

The V gene is TRBV28, the J gene TRBJ2-1; 8 nucleotides line up with TRBD1. This CDR3 is 15 amino acids long. V dropped 2 bases and J dropped 4; count of bases not matched to a gene: 4. CDR1 MDHEN and CDR2 SYDVKM come from the germline V gene. In DNA form, the CDR3 reads TGTGCCAGCAGTTTAGGACAGGGCAGGTACAATGAGCAGTTCTTC. It specifies CASSLGQGRYNEQFF.

The V gene is TRBV28, the J gene TRBJ1-5, with D possibly being TRBD1 (5 bases). Looked up from germline, CDR1 is MDHEN and CDR2 is SYDVKM. V lost 6 bases to trimming and J lost 0 bases, with 12 bases between them. The CDR3 extends over 15 amino acids. CDR3 loop: CASRGAGSSNQPQHF. CDR3 in DNA: TGTGCCAGCAGAGGGGCAGGCTCTAGCAATCAGCCCCAGCATTTT.

This clone was seen a single time. The chain couples TRBV6-6 to TRBJ1-5; D possibly corresponds to TRBD1 (6 bases). The CDR3 has 15 residues. CDR1 and CDR2 from the germline V gene are MNHNY and SVGAGI (reference sequence). V was clipped by 7 bases and J by 0 bases, with 13 bases between them. CDR3 sequence: CASTSGEYSNQPQHF. The CDR3 nucleotides read TGTGCCAGCACCTCAGGGGAATATAGCAATCAGCCCCAGCATTTT.

The rearrangement joins TRBV28 to TRBJ1-2, with D perhaps matching TRBD1 (5 bases). Trimming pared 3 bases from V and 4 bases from J, leaving 9 bases between. This CDR3 contains 13 residues. CDR1 is MDHEN and CDR2 is SYDVKM in the germline V gene. CDR3 bases: TGTGCCAGCAGTTTGGCGGGACTCTATGGCTACACCTTC. The encoded protein is CASSLAGLYGYTF.

The chain joins TRBV12-3 or TRBV12-4 to TRBJ1-2; no definite D call. This CDR3 comprises 13 residues. Trimming stripped 6 bases from V and 2 bases from J, with 10 bases between. CDR3 sequence: CASSRDVNYGYTF. For the CDR3, the DNA is TGTGCCAGCAGCCGCGACGTAAACTATGGCTACACCTTC.

The chain recombines TRBV27 with TRBJ1-4; D possibly corresponds to TRBD1 (5 bases). V was pared by 0 bases and J by 7 bases, with 15 bases between. CDR1 is MNHEY and CDR2 is SMNVEV in the germline V gene (reference sequence). The length of the CDR3 is 16 residues. DNA for the CDR3: TGTGCCAGCAGTTTATCGGTGAGGGGAGTAGGTGAAAAACTGTTTTTT. Amino acid sequence: CASSLSVRGVGEKLFF. The full variable domain, rest sourced from reference TRBV27 and TRBJ1-4, is EAQVTQNPRYLITVTGKKLTVTCSQNMNHEYMSWYRQDPGLGLRQIYYSMNVEVTDKGDVPEGYKVSRKEKRNFPLILESPSPNQTSLYFCASSLSVRGVGEKLFFGSGTQLSVL.

This clone has just one count. V is TRBV5-1 and J is TRBJ2-1; tentatively, D is TRBD1 or TRBD2 (5 bases each). The CDR3 runs to 14 residues. Germline-derived CDR1 and CDR2 are SGHRS and YFSETQ. Trimming cost V 7 bases and J 6 bases, with 17 bases left between them. In nucleotides, the CDR3 is TGCGCCAGCCTCCCGCAGGGAGCATCCAATGAGCAGTTCTTC. Translation gives CASLPQGASNEQFF.